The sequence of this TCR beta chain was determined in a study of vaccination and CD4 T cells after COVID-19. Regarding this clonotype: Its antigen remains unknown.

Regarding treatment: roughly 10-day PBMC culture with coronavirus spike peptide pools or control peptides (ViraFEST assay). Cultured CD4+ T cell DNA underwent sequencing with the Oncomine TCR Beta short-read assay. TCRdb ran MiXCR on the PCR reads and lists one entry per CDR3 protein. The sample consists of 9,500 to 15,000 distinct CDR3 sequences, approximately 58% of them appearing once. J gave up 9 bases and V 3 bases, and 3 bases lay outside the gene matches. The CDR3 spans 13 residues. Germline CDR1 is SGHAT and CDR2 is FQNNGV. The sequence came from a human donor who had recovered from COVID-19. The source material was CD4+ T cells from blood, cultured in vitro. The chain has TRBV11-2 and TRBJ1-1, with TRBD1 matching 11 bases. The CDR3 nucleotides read TGTGCCAGCAGCTTCGCGGACAGGGGGCAAGCTTTCTTT. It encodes CASSFADRGQAFF.